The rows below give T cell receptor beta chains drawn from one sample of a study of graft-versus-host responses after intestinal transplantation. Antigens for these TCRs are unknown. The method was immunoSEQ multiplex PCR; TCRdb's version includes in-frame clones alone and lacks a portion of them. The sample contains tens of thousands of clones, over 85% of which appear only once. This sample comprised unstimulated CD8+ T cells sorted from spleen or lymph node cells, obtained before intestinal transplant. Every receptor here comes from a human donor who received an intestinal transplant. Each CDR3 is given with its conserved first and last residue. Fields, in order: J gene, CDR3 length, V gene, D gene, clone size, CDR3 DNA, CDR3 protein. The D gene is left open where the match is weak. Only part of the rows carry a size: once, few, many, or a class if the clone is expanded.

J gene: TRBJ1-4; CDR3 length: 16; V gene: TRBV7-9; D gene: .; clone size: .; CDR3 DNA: TGTGCCAGCAGCTCAACCGACAGGCCAACTAATGAAAAACTGTTTTTT; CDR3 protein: CASSSTDRPTNEKLFF
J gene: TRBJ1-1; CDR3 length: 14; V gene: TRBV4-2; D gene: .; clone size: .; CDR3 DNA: TGTGCCAGCGCCCTAGTAGGAGGCAACACTGAAGCTTTCTTT; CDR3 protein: CASALVGGNTEAFF
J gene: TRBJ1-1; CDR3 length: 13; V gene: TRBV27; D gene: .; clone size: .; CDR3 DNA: TGTGCCAGCAGTTTAGGGAGTTTCACTGAAGCTTTCTTT; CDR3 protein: CASSLGSFTEAFF
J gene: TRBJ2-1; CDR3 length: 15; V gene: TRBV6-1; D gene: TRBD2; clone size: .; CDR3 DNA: TGTGCCAGCACCACCGTTGGGGGGGGGTACAATGAGCAGTTCTTC; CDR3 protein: CASTTVGGGYNEQFF
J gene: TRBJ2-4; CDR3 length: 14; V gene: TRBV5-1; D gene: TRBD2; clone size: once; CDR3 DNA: TGCGCCAGCTGCTCGGGACTAGCAGATAACATTCAGTACTTC; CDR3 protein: CASCSGLADNIQYF
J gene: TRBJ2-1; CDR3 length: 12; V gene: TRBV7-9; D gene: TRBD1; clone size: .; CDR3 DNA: TGTGCCAGCAGCTTAGGTGGGACAGGGCAGTTCTTC; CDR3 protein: CASSLGGTGQFF
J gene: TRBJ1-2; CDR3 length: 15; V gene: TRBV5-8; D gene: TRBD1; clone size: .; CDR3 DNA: TGTGCCAGCAGCGGATACAGGGGGCAAAATTATGGCTACACCTTC; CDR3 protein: CASSGYRGQNYGYTF
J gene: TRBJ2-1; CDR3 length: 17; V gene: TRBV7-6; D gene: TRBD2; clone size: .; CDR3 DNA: TGTGCCAGCAGCTTAGCGCCGGGACTAGGGATGGACAATGAGCAGTTCTTC; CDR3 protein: CASSLAPGLGMDNEQFF
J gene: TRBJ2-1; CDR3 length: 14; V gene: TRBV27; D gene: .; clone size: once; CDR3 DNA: TGTGCCAGCAGTTTCCTAGGCGCCTACAATGAGCAGTTCTTC; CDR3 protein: CASSFLGAYNEQFF
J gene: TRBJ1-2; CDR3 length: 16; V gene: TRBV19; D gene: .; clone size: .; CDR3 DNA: TGTGCCAGTAGTATTTGGGGGGGACGGGACATCTATGGCTACACCTTC; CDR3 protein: CASSIWGGRDIYGYTF
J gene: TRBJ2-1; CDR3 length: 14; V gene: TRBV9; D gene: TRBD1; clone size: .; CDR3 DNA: TGTGCCAGCAGCGTGACGGGACAGGACAATGAGCAGTTCTTC; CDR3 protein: CASSVTGQDNEQFF
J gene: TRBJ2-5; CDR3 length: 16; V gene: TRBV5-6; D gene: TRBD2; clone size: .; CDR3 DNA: TGTGCCAGCAGCGTGGGACTAGCGGGAGGTTATGAGACCCAGTACTTC; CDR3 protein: CASSVGLAGGYETQYF
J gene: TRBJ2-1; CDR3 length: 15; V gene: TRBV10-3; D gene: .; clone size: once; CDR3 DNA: TGTGCCATCAGTCATAGCGGTAGCTCCTACAATGAGCAGTTCTTC; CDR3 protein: CAISHSGSSYNEQFF
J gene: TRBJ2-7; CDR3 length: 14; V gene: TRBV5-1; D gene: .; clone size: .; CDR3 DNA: TGCGCCAGCAGCTTCGGGGGAAGCTCCTACGAGCAGTACTTC; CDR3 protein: CASSFGGSSYEQYF
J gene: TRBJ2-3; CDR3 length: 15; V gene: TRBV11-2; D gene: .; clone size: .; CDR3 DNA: TGTGCCAGCAGCCCAGGGGTCACTAGCACAGATACGCAGTATTTT; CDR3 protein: CASSPGVTSTDTQYF
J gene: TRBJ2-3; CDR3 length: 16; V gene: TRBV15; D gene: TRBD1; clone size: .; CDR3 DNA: TGTGCCACCAGCAACCGGGACAGGACTTTCACAGATACGCAGTATTTT; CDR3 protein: CATSNRDRTFTDTQYF
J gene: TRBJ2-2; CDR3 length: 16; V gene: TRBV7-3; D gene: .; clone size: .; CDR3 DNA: TGTGCCAGCAGCACCCCGAGGGACTCGAACACCGGGGAGCTGTTTTTT; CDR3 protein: CASSTPRDSNTGELFF
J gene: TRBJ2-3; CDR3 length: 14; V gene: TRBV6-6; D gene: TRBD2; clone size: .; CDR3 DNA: TGTGCCAGCAGGCGGGGGGGGTATTCAGATACGCAGTATTTT; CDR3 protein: CASRRGGYSDTQYF
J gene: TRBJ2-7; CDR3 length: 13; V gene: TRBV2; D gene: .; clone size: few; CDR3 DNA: TGTGCCAGCGCCGCGGGGGCGAGCTACGAGCAGTACTTC; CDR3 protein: CASAAGASYEQYF
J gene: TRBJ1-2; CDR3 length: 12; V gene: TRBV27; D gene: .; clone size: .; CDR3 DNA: TGTGCCAGCAGTCTTTGGGGAGGTGGCTACACCTTC; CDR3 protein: CASSLWGGGYTF
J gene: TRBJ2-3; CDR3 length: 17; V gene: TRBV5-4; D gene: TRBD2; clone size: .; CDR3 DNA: TGTGCCAGCAGATGGCGGGGGGGGTCAGGTTGGTCAGATACGCAGTATTTT; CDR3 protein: CASRWRGGSGWSDTQYF
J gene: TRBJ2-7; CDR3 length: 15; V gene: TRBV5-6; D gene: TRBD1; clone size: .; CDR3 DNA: TGTGCCAGCAGCGGGACAGGGAGGGGCTCCTACGAGCAGTACTTC; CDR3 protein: CASSGTGRGSYEQYF
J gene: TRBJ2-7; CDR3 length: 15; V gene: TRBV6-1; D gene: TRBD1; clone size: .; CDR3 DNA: TGTGCCAGCAGTGTAGGACAGGTCCCCTCCTACGAGCAGTACTTC; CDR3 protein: CASSVGQVPSYEQYF
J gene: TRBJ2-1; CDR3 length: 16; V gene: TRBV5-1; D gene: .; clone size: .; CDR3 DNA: TGCGCCAGCAGCTTGGGGCTAGCGCCTAACTACAATGAGCAGTTCTTC; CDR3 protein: CASSLGLAPNYNEQFF
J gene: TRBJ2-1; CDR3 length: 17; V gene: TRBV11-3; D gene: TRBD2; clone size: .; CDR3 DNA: TGTGCCAGCAGCCACGGGGGGGGGTATCTCGTAGCGGGTGAGCAGTTCTTC; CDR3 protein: CASSHGGGYLVAGEQFF
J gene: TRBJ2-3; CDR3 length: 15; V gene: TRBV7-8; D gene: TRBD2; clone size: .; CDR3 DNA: TGTGCCAGCTTCGAGACTAGCGGGATTGCAGATACGCAGTATTTT; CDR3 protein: CASFETSGIADTQYF
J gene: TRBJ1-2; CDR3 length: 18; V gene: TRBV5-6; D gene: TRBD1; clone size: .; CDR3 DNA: TGTGCCAGCAGCTTTTATGGTGACAGGGGGCAATTTAACTATGGCTACACCTTC; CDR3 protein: CASSFYGDRGQFNYGYTF
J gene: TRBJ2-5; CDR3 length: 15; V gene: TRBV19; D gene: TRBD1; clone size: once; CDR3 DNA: TGTGCCAGTAGTATAACAGGGGGGATTCAAGAGACCCAGTACTTC; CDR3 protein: CASSITGGIQETQYF
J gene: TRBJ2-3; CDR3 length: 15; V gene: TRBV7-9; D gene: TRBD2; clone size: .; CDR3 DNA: TGTGCCAGCAGCCGTAGCGGGGGAAGCACAGATACGCAGTATTTT; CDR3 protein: CASSRSGGSTDTQYF
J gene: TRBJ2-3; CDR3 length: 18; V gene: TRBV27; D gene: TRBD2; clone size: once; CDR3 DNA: TGTGCCAGCAGTCCGACCGGGTTGGCCCGCGGGAGAGGAGATACGCAGTATTTT; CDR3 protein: CASSPTGLARGRGDTQYF
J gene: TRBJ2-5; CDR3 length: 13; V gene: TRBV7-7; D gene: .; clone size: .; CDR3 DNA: TGTGCCAGCAGCTTGGGCAGACAAGAGACCCAGTACTTC; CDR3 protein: CASSLGRQETQYF
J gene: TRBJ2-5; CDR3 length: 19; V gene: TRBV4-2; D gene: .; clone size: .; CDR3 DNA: TGTGCCAGCAGCCAAGAGTGGGGGCTTAATGTTGGTTCCCAAGAGACCCAGTACTTC; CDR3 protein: CASSQEWGLNVGSQETQYF
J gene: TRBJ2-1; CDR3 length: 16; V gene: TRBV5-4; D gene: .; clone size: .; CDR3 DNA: TGTGCCAGCAGCTTCGGGGTGGGGAGTCAAGGCAATGAGCAGTTCTTC; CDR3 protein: CASSFGVGSQGNEQFF
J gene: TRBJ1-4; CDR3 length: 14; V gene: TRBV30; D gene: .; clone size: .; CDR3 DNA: TGTGCCTGGAGTTTGACAGGCCCCAATGAAAAACTGTTTTTT; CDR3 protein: CAWSLTGPNEKLFF
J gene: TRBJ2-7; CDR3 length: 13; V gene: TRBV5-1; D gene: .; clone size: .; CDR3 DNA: TGCGCCAGCAGCTTCCGGGGAAATCGGGAGCAGTACTTC; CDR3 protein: CASSFRGNREQYF
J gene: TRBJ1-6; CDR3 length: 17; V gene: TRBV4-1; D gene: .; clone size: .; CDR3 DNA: TGCGCCAGCAGCCAAGATAGGCCTGAAACGGGATATTCACCCCTCCACTTT; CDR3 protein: CASSQDRPETGYSPLHF
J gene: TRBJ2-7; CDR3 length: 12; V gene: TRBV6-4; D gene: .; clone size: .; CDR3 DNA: TGTGCCAGGATACTACTTTGCTACGAGCAGTACTTC; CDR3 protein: CARILLCYEQYF
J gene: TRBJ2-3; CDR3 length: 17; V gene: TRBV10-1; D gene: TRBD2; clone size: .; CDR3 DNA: TGCGCCAGCAGTGAGTCGACTAGCGGACGTAGCACAGATACGCAGTATTTT; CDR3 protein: CASSESTSGRSTDTQYF
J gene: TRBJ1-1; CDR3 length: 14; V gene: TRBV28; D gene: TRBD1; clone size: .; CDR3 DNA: TGTGCCAGCAGTGACACAGGGGGTTGGACTGAAGCTTTCTTT; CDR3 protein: CASSDTGGWTEAFF
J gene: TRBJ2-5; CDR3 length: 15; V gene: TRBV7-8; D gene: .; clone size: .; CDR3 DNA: TGTGCCAGCAGCTCCTTGAGGGGGGGCCCAAAGACCCAGTACTTC; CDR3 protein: CASSSLRGGPKTQYF
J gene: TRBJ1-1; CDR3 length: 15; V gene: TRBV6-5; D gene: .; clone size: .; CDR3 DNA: TGTGCCAGCAGTTACTCGATTCCCGGGAACACTGAGGCTTTCTTT; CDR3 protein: CASSYSIPGNTEAFF
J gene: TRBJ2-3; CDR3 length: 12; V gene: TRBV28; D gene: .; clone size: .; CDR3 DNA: TGTGCCAGCAGTTTGCAGGTGGATACGCAGTATTTT; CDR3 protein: CASSLQVDTQYF
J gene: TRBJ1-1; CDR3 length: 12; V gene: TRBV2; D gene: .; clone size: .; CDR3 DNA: TGTGCCAGCAGTGACGCGGTAGTAGGAGCTTTCTTT; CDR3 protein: CASSDAVVGAFF
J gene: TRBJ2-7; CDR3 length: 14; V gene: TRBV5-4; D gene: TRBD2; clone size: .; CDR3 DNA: TGTGCCAGCAGCTCAGCGGGGGAGATCTACGAGCAGTACTTC; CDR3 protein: CASSSAGEIYEQYF
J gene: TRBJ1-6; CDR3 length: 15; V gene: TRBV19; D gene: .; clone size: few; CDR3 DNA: TGTGCCAGTAGTATAACGGACAGTTATAATTCACCCCTCCACTTT; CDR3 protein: CASSITDSYNSPLHF
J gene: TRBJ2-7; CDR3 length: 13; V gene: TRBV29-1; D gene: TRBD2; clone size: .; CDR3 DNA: TGCAGCGCTGTAGCGGGGAGGGCCTACGAGCAGTACTTC; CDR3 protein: CSAVAGRAYEQYF
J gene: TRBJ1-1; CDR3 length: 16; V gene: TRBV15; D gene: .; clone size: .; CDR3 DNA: TGTGCCACCAGCAGCGACCGGCCGGGTCCCAACACTGAAGCTTTCTTT; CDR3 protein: CATSSDRPGPNTEAFF
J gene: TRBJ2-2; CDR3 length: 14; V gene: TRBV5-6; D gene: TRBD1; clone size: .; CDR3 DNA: TGTGCCAGCAGCTTCGGGACAGGGACCGGGGAGCTGTTTTTT; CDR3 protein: CASSFGTGTGELFF
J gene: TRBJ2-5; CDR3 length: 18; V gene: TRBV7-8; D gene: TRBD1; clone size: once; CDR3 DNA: TGTGCCAGCAGCTTTCCCCCTCGGGACAGGGAAGACGAAGAGACCCAGTACTTC; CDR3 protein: CASSFPPRDREDEETQYF
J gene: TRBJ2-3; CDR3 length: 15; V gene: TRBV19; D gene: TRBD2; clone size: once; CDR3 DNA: TGTGCCAGTAGCCTAGGACTAGCGGGGTCAGATACGCAGTATTTT; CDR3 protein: CASSLGLAGSDTQYF
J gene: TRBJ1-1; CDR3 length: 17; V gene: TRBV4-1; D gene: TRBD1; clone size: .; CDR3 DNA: TGCGCCAGCAGCCAACCCGGGACAGGGGAGGTGAACACTGAAGCTTTCTTT; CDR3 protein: CASSQPGTGEVNTEAFF
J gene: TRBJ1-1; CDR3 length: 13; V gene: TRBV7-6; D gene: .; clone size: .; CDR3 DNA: TGTGCCAGCAGCTTAGCGTGGGGGGATGAAGCTTTCTTT; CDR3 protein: CASSLAWGDEAFF
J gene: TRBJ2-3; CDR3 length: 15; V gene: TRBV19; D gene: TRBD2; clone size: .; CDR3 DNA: TGTGCCAGTAGGAGTTGGCGGGAGGTTTCAGATACGCAGTATTTT; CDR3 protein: CASRSWREVSDTQYF
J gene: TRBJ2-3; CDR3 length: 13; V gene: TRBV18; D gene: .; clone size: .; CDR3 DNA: TGTGCCAGCTCACCCGCGGGCACAGATACGCAGTATTTT; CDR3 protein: CASSPAGTDTQYF
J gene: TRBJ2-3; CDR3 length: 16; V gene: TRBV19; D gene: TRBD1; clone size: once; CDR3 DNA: TGTGCCAGTAGTATCGCCTCGGACAGGGGAGGGGATACGCAGTATTTT; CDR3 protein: CASSIASDRGGDTQYF
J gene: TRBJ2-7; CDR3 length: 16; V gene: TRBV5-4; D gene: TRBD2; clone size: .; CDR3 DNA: TGTGCCAGCAGCTTGGGGGCCGGGACTACGGCCTACGAGCAGTACTTC; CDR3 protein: CASSLGAGTTAYEQYF
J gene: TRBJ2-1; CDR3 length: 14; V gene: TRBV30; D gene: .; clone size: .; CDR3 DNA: TGTGCCTGGAGTGAAAAGACAGCCTACAATGAGCAGTTCTTC; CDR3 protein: CAWSEKTAYNEQFF
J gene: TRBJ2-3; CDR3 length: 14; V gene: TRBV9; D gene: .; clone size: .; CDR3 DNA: TGTGCCAGCAGCGTAGAAGGATCTGGGGGGACGCAGTATTTT; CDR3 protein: CASSVEGSGGTQYF